The 17 T cell receptor beta chains below all came from one sample that was sequenced in a study of T cells after yellow fever vaccination. TCRdb analysed the 5' RACE reads with MiXCR anew, one entry per CDR3 protein. The top ten clones hold roughly a sixth of a sample with 250,000 to 350,000 distinct CDR3 sequences, around 6.8% of them seen once. Material: PBMCs, obtained 35 to 50 days after the first yellow fever vaccination. These receptors were taken from a man younger than 30 who received the YFV17D yellow fever vaccine.

This clonotype was seen a handful of times. The V and J genes are TRBV5-4 and TRBJ2-1; 8 bases match TRBD2. CDR3 length: 15 amino acids. Germline V lookup: CDR1 SGHNT, CDR2 YYREEE (reference sequence). J lost 5 bases, V lost 4 bases, and 8 bases had no gene match. The DNA of the CDR3 is TGTGCCAGCAGCCCTAGGACGGGAGGGCACAATGAGCAGTTCTTC. Encoded protein: CASSPRTGGHNEQFF.

The chain uses TRBV5-1 and TRBJ1-2, with a possible D match to TRBD1 (5 bases). The CDR3 has 18 amino acids. Germline CDR1 and CDR2: SGHRS and YFSETQ. V dropped 0 bases and J dropped 4 bases, with 22 bases sitting between them. DNA of the CDR3: TGCGCCAGCAGCTTGGGCAGGGCGGACAACCGGGAAACCTATGGCTACACCTTC. It codes for CASSLGRADNRETYGYTF.

A few counts support this clonotype. The chain carries TRBV19 and TRBJ1-6; D is unclear. V lost 8 bases to trimming and J lost 6 bases, with 20 bases between them. The V gene's germline CDR1 is LNHDA and CDR2 SQIVND (reference sequence). The CDR3 has 16 amino acids. CDR3 sequence (DNA): TGTGCCAGTTCTCCCTCCGGGTTGTGGGGTAATTCACCCCTCCACTTT. It is translated as CASSPSGLWGNSPLHF.

This clonotype was seen repeatedly, ten times or more. V gene TRBV4-2 combines with J gene TRBJ2-4, with 14 bases matching TRBD2. Germline CDR1 LGHNA, CDR2 YNFKEQ. J lost 14 bases, V lost 0 bases, and 9 bases had no gene match. The CDR3 has 16 amino acids. The DNA of the CDR3 is TGTGCCAGCAGCCAAGAATCGACTAGCGGGGGGGTACCGAAGTACTTC. The encoded protein is CASSQESTSGGVPKYF.

This clonotype was detected only a few times. This chain connects TRBV2 to TRBJ2-2; D may be TRBD2 (5 bases). Germline CDR1 reads SNHLY; CDR2 reads FYNNEI. There are 14 residues in the CDR3. The germline V and J ends were trimmed by 7 bases and 0 bases, with 9 bases remaining between them. The CDR3 nucleotides are TGTGCCAGCATCCGGGAAACGAACACCGGGGAGCTGTTTTTT. Protein sequence: CASIRETNTGELFF. Drawing the rest from reference TRBV2 and TRBJ2-2, the complete variable domain is EPEVTQTPSHQVTQMGQEVILRCVPISNHLYFYWYRQILGQKVEFLVSFYNNEISEKSEIFDDQFSVERPDGSNFTLKIRSTKLEDSAMYFCASIRETNTGELFFGEGSRLTVL.

V usage is TRBV28 and J usage is TRBJ2-3; a weak D match, TRBD1 (6 bases). V lost 6 bases and J 4 bases, leaving 14 bases between the germline ends. The CDR3 sequence is 14 residues long. CDR1 is MDHEN and CDR2 is SYDVKM in the germline V gene. CDR3 in amino acids: CASSIDRNSDTQYF. The CDR3 bases are TGTGCCAGCAGCATCGACAGGAATTCAGATACGCAGTATTTT.

This chain uses TRBV11-2 with TRBJ2-6; 9 bases line up with TRBD1. CDR1 and CDR2 from the germline V gene are SGHAT and FQNNGV. V gave up 0 bases and J gave up 2 bases; unmatched junction bases: 5. The CDR3 length is 18 residues. The CDR3 spells CASSLDGTGRAGANVLTF. In DNA form, the CDR3 reads TGTGCCAGCAGCTTAGATGGGACAGGGAGGGCTGGGGCCAACGTCCTGACTTTC. Based on the CDR3 plus reference TRBV11-2 and TRBJ2-6, the full variable domain is EAGVAQSPRYKIIEKRQSVAFWCNPISGHATLYWYQQILGQGPKLLIQFQNNGVVDDSQLPKDRFSAERLKGVDSTLKIQPAKLEDSAVYLCASSLDGTGRAGANVLTFGAGSRLTVL.

The sample holds a few counts of this clonotype. The chain is built from TRBV28 and TRBJ1-2, with D possibly TRBD1 on 5 matching bases. Germline-derived CDR1 and CDR2 are MDHEN and SYDVKM. Trimming pared 5 bases from V and 5 bases from J, leaving 21 bases between. This CDR3 comprises 16 residues. CDR3 DNA sequence: TGTGCCAGCAGTCGACAGAGTGGGGGATCCGGATATGGCTACACCTTC. This gives the protein CASSRQSGGSGYGYTF.

This clonotype was counted between two and nine times. This rearrangement joins TRBV6-1 to TRBJ2-3; tentative D call: TRBD2 (5 bases). Germline V lookup: CDR1 MNHNS, CDR2 SASEGT. The CDR3 has 16 residues. The V gene lost 4 bases and the J gene lost 9 bases, with 23 bases spanning the gap. CDR3 region: CASSVIRRASSGTQYF. CDR3 coding DNA: TGTGCCAGCAGTGTGATAAGGAGAGCTAGCTCGGGGACGCAGTATTTT.

The chain couples TRBV30 to TRBJ2-7; D not certain. Germline CDR1 and CDR2: GTSNPN and SVGIG (reference sequence). The length of the CDR3 is 11 residues. V was pared by 5 bases and J by 3 bases, with 8 bases between. The DNA of the CDR3 is TGTGCCTGGGGGTCGGGCTACGAGCAGTACTTC. This codes for CAWGSGYEQYF.

This clonotype has only a few counts. V gene TRBV7-2 combines with J gene TRBJ2-1; the D call may be TRBD1 or TRBD2 (5 bases each). Germline CDR1 and CDR2: SGHTA and FQGNSA. The V and J ends lost 1 base and 9 bases respectively, with 13 bases between them. The CDR3 totals 14 residues. The CDR3 coding sequence is TGTGCCAGCAGCTTAGGGGGGTTGATGGTTGAGCAGTTCTTC. It yields the protein CASSLGGLMVEQFF.

This clonotype was seen a handful of times. The J gene is TRBJ2-7, the V gene TRBV4-2; 10 nucleotides align to TRBD2. The length of the CDR3 is 18 residues. Looked up from germline, CDR1 is LGHNA and CDR2 is YNFKEQ. The trim removed 1 base at V and 2 bases at J, leaving 11 bases unmatched. The CDR3 here is CASSQGPSGGGLTYEQYF. In nucleotides, the CDR3 is TGTGCCAGCAGCCAAGGTCCTAGCGGGGGTGGGCTTACCTACGAGCAGTACTTC.

This clonotype occurred a few times. The CDR3 nucleotides read TGTGCCAGCAGCTTAAGGGCGGGGGGCAATGAGCAGTTCTTC. Translation gives CASSLRAGGNEQFF. The genes are TRBV7-2 and TRBJ2-1; 8 nucleotides align to TRBD2. Germline assignment: CDR1 SGHTA and CDR2 FQGNSA. CDR3 length: 14 amino acids. After removal of 2 bases from V and 6 bases from J, the junction contained 3 bases not matched to a gene.

This clonotype was observed a handful of times. The chain couples TRBV4-3 to TRBJ2-3, with 9 positions matching TRBD2. The germline V gene encodes CDR1 LGHNA and CDR2 YSLEER. V lost 0 bases and J lost 2; bases outside the gene matches: 15. The CDR3 has 20 amino acids. The CDR3 reads CASSQDRTYERGEFTDTQYF. The CDR3 bases are TGCGCCAGCAGCCAAGACCGTACTTACGAGCGGGGGGAATTCACAGATACGCAGTATTTT.

The table lists this clonotype with a few counts. V is TRBV7-9 and J is TRBJ2-7; D is ambiguous. CDR1 and CDR2 (germline): SEHNR, FQNEAQ (reference sequence). CDR3 length: 12 residues. V was trimmed by 5 bases and J by 4 bases, leaving 9 bases between them. CDR3 in amino acids: CASSPAGYEQYV. For the CDR3, the DNA is TGTGCCAGCAGCCCCGCAGGATACGAGCAGTACGTC.

The sample holds many counts of this clonotype. The rearrangement joins TRBV3-1 to TRBJ1-5; no clear D. Germline assignment: CDR1 LGHDT and CDR2 YNNKEL (reference sequence). The CDR3 extends over 12 amino acids. V was cut by 1 base and J by 7 bases, with 5 bases left in between. CDR3 DNA: TGTGCCAGCAGCCAAGTGAACCAGCCCCAGCATTTT. This translates into CASSQVNQPQHF.

This chain connects TRBV12-3 or TRBV12-4 to TRBJ2-1, with 9 nucleotides matching TRBD2. CDR3 length equals 16 residues. The trim removed 7 bases at V and 0 bases at J, leaving 7 bases unmatched. CDR3: CASNRKRGASYNEQFF. In DNA form, the CDR3 reads TGTGCCAGCAACCGGAAGCGGGGGGCCTCCTACAATGAGCAGTTCTTC.